A selection of T cell receptor beta chains follows, all from one sample in a study of blood T cells in healthy people across ages. TCRdb analysed the 5' RACE reads with MiXCR anew, one entry per CDR3 protein. The sample carries hundreds of thousands of distinct CDR3 sequences, over 45% recorded once. The sequenced sample was blood. The receptors here all came from a woman in her fifties or sixties in good health. CDR3s include the opening cysteine and the closing phenylalanine or tryptophan. The D gene is left open where the match is weak. A clone size is listed for some rows: how often the clone was seen (once, few, many), or a class if it is expanded.

cdr3_length: 15
v_call: TRBV27
d_call: TRBD2
j_call: TRBJ2-2
clone_size: once
cdr3_nt: TGTGTCAGCAGATCGGGGGGGCTGAACACCGGGGAGCTGTTTTTT
cdr3_aa: CVSRSGGLNTGELFF

cdr3_length: 14
v_call: TRBV4-3
d_call: NA
j_call: TRBJ2-5
clone_size: NA
cdr3_nt: TGCGCCAGCAGCCAATCTCCTAGTTTTGCGACCCAGTACTTC
cdr3_aa: CASSQSPSFATQYF

cdr3_length: 12
v_call: TRBV7-9
d_call: NA
j_call: TRBJ2-1
clone_size: NA
cdr3_nt: TGTGCCAGCAGCTTCGAGTTGACTGAGCAGTTCTTC
cdr3_aa: CASSFELTEQFF

cdr3_length: 15
v_call: TRBV5-1
d_call: NA
j_call: TRBJ2-1
clone_size: NA
cdr3_nt: TGCGCCAGCAGCTGGCTAGCCGGCGCTTACAATGAGCAGTTCTTC
cdr3_aa: CASSWLAGAYNEQFF

cdr3_length: 16
v_call: TRBV28
d_call: NA
j_call: TRBJ2-7
clone_size: NA
cdr3_nt: TGTGCCAGCAGTTCCTATGCGTGGAAAAATCCCTACGAGCAGTACTTC
cdr3_aa: CASSSYAWKNPYEQYF

cdr3_length: 15
v_call: TRBV29-1
d_call: NA
j_call: TRBJ1-2
clone_size: NA
cdr3_nt: TGCAGCGTTGAAGTGGAGAGGGGTGGTGTCGATGGCTACACCTTC
cdr3_aa: CSVEVERGGVDGYTF

cdr3_length: 13
v_call: TRBV20-1
d_call: NA
j_call: TRBJ2-5
clone_size: few
cdr3_nt: TGCAGTGCTAGAGAGGGGGCGGGGAAGACCCAGTACTTC
cdr3_aa: CSAREGAGKTQYF

cdr3_length: 14
v_call: TRBV6-1
d_call: NA
j_call: TRBJ1-2
clone_size: once
cdr3_nt: TGTGCCAGCACGGGAGGACCCTTAAACTATGGCTACACCTTC
cdr3_aa: CASTGGPLNYGYTF

cdr3_length: 14
v_call: TRBV5-1
d_call: TRBD1
j_call: TRBJ2-5
clone_size: NA
cdr3_nt: TGCGCCAGCAGCCGGACAGGGACGGGAGAGACCCAGTACTTC
cdr3_aa: CASSRTGTGETQYF

cdr3_length: 14
v_call: TRBV20-1
d_call: TRBD2
j_call: TRBJ2-1
clone_size: once
cdr3_nt: TGCAGTGCTCCCGGGACTAGCGGGAGCGTTGAGCAGTTCTTC
cdr3_aa: CSAPGTSGSVEQFF

cdr3_length: 15
v_call: TRBV12-3/TRBV12-4
d_call: NA
j_call: TRBJ1-2
clone_size: NA
cdr3_nt: TGTGCCAGCAGCTTGAATGAAAGGCCCAACTATGGCTACACCTTC
cdr3_aa: CASSLNERPNYGYTF

cdr3_length: 14
v_call: TRBV10-3
d_call: NA
j_call: TRBJ2-3
clone_size: NA
cdr3_nt: TGTGCCATCAGTGAAGACTACTGCGCAGATACGCAGTATTTT
cdr3_aa: CAISEDYCADTQYF

cdr3_length: 13
v_call: TRBV18
d_call: NA
j_call: TRBJ2-1
clone_size: NA
cdr3_nt: TGTGCCAGCTCACCCCAGAGTGGTAATGAGCAGTTCTTC
cdr3_aa: CASSPQSGNEQFF

cdr3_length: 14
v_call: TRBV28
d_call: NA
j_call: TRBJ2-4
clone_size: once
cdr3_nt: TGTTCCTCCAGCAGGGGAGGGCTGGGAAACATTCAGTACTTC
cdr3_aa: CSSSRGGLGNIQYF

cdr3_length: 15
v_call: TRBV20-1
d_call: TRBD2
j_call: TRBJ2-3
clone_size: few
cdr3_nt: TGCAGTGCTAGAGATCGGACTAGCGGAACAGATACGCAGTATTTT
cdr3_aa: CSARDRTSGTDTQYF

cdr3_length: 13
v_call: TRBV3-1
d_call: TRBD2
j_call: TRBJ2-5
clone_size: NA
cdr3_nt: TGTGCCAGCAGCCAAGACTTAGCGGGGACCCAGTACTTC
cdr3_aa: CASSQDLAGTQYF

cdr3_length: 17
v_call: TRBV7-2
d_call: TRBD2
j_call: TRBJ2-1
clone_size: NA
cdr3_nt: TGTGCCAGCAGCTTTCCCGGGAGGCCACCTACCTACAATGAGCAGTTCTTC
cdr3_aa: CASSFPGRPPTYNEQFF

cdr3_length: 14
v_call: TRBV12-3/TRBV12-4
d_call: NA
j_call: TRBJ2-7
clone_size: few
cdr3_nt: TGTGCCACGAAAGGCCTCGGGACGGACTACGAGCAGTACTTC
cdr3_aa: CATKGLGTDYEQYF

cdr3_length: 14
v_call: TRBV19
d_call: NA
j_call: TRBJ1-1
clone_size: NA
cdr3_nt: TGTGCCAGTAGTAACGTGGGAGGGTCCATGCCAGCTTTCTTT
cdr3_aa: CASSNVGGSMPAFF

cdr3_length: 16
v_call: TRBV25-1
d_call: NA
j_call: TRBJ2-7
clone_size: NA
cdr3_nt: TGTGCCAGCAGTGAAGATGGGGGCGGGATTTGGAACGAGCAGTACTTC
cdr3_aa: CASSEDGGGIWNEQYF

cdr3_length: 13
v_call: TRBV10-3
d_call: TRBD1
j_call: TRBJ2-7
clone_size: many
cdr3_nt: TGTGCCATCAGCGGACAGGGGGCTTACGAGCAGTACTTC
cdr3_aa: CAISGQGAYEQYF

cdr3_length: 13
v_call: TRBV7-2
d_call: NA
j_call: TRBJ1-5
clone_size: once
cdr3_nt: TGTGCCAGCAGCTTGGAGGCCGAGAAGCCCCAGCATTTT
cdr3_aa: CASSLEAEKPQHF

cdr3_length: 15
v_call: TRBV20-1
d_call: NA
j_call: TRBJ1-2
clone_size: NA
cdr3_nt: TGCAGACCTCTCCCGGACCGTTTTGCGGACTATGGCTACACCTTC
cdr3_aa: CRPLPDRFADYGYTF

cdr3_length: 13
v_call: TRBV10-3
d_call: NA
j_call: TRBJ2-5
clone_size: once
cdr3_nt: TGTGCCGTAGGGGTAGGGATACAAGAGACCCAGTACTTC
cdr3_aa: CAVGVGIQETQYF

cdr3_length: 14
v_call: TRBV10-3
d_call: TRBD1
j_call: TRBJ2-7
clone_size: NA
cdr3_nt: TGTGCCATCAGTGATGTCACAGGGGGCTACGAGCAGTACTTC
cdr3_aa: CAISDVTGGYEQYF

cdr3_length: 14
v_call: TRBV4-3
d_call: NA
j_call: TRBJ2-3
clone_size: NA
cdr3_nt: TGCGCCAGCAGCCAAGATCAGTATGCAGATACGCAGTATTTT
cdr3_aa: CASSQDQYADTQYF

cdr3_length: 15
v_call: TRBV27
d_call: TRBD1
j_call: TRBJ2-2
clone_size: NA
cdr3_nt: TGTGCCAGCTCTTTCAGGGGGCAGGGGGCGGGGGAGCTGTTTTTT
cdr3_aa: CASSFRGQGAGELFF

cdr3_length: 15
v_call: TRBV7-2
d_call: NA
j_call: TRBJ1-6
clone_size: few
cdr3_nt: TGTGCCAGCAGCTTAGTAGGACAAAATAATTCACCCCTCCACTTT
cdr3_aa: CASSLVGQNNSPLHF

cdr3_length: 16
v_call: TRBV30
d_call: TRBD2
j_call: TRBJ2-5
clone_size: NA
cdr3_nt: TGCGCCTGGAGTCTGGGACTAGCGGGAAGTCAAGAGACCCAGTACTTC
cdr3_aa: CAWSLGLAGSQETQYF

cdr3_length: 11
v_call: TRBV10-3
d_call: NA
j_call: TRBJ2-5
clone_size: NA
cdr3_nt: TGTGCCATCAGTTGGGGGGAGGCCCAGTACTTC
cdr3_aa: CAISWGEAQYF

cdr3_length: 12
v_call: TRBV7-9
d_call: NA
j_call: TRBJ1-2
clone_size: few
cdr3_nt: TGTGCCAGCAGCGCGTCAGGGCTTGGCTACACCTTC
cdr3_aa: CASSASGLGYTF

cdr3_length: 17
v_call: TRBV28
d_call: TRBD2
j_call: TRBJ2-1
clone_size: NA
cdr3_nt: TGTGCCAGCAGTTTGATTTTAGCAGCGGGGACCTACAATGAGCAGTTCTTC
cdr3_aa: CASSLILAAGTYNEQFF

cdr3_length: 20
v_call: TRBV4-1
d_call: TRBD2
j_call: TRBJ2-1
clone_size: NA
cdr3_nt: TGCGCCAGCAGCCAAAGGACTAGCGGGATACTGAAACCCTCCTACAATGAGCAGTTCTTC
cdr3_aa: CASSQRTSGILKPSYNEQFF

cdr3_length: 13
v_call: TRBV7-2
d_call: NA
j_call: TRBJ2-3
clone_size: NA
cdr3_nt: TGTGCCAGCAGCTTGAATCGGGGCGGAACGCAGTATTTT
cdr3_aa: CASSLNRGGTQYF

cdr3_length: 14
v_call: TRBV6-6
d_call: NA
j_call: TRBJ2-5
clone_size: NA
cdr3_nt: TGTGCCAGCAGTTACTCACTGGGAGCGAAGACCCAGTACTTC
cdr3_aa: CASSYSLGAKTQYF

cdr3_length: 13
v_call: TRBV7-9
d_call: NA
j_call: TRBJ2-3
clone_size: NA
cdr3_nt: TGTGCCCAAAGGGGTAGCGGTACAGATACGCAGTATTTT
cdr3_aa: CAQRGSGTDTQYF

cdr3_length: 20
v_call: TRBV4-1
d_call: TRBD2
j_call: TRBJ2-1
clone_size: NA
cdr3_nt: TGCGCCAGCAGCCAAGGCGGGACTAGCGGGGGCCCCGGATCCTACAATGAGCAGTTCTTC
cdr3_aa: CASSQGGTSGGPGSYNEQFF

cdr3_length: 14
v_call: TRBV7-9
d_call: NA
j_call: TRBJ1-2
clone_size: few
cdr3_nt: TGTGCCAGCACCGACTGGGGCCCCTCGGGTGGCTACACCTTC
cdr3_aa: CASTDWGPSGGYTF

cdr3_length: 14
v_call: TRBV7-3
d_call: NA
j_call: TRBJ2-1
clone_size: NA
cdr3_nt: TGTGCCAGCAGCATGGGACTGTCCTACAATGAGCAGTTCTTC
cdr3_aa: CASSMGLSYNEQFF

cdr3_length: 13
v_call: TRBV20-1
d_call: NA
j_call: TRBJ1-1
clone_size: NA
cdr3_nt: TGCAGTGCTACTATGGAGGCCCGCACTGAAGCTTTCTTT
cdr3_aa: CSATMEARTEAFF

cdr3_length: 14
v_call: TRBV9
d_call: NA
j_call: TRBJ2-7
clone_size: few
cdr3_nt: TGTGCCAGCAGCGTACGGGGGACATCCTACGAGCAGTACTTC
cdr3_aa: CASSVRGTSYEQYF

cdr3_length: 12
v_call: TRBV6-2/TRBV6-3
d_call: NA
j_call: TRBJ2-7
clone_size: NA
cdr3_nt: TGTGCCAGCAGTTCCCGGGGTAAGGAGCAGTACTTC
cdr3_aa: CASSSRGKEQYF

cdr3_length: 14
v_call: TRBV27
d_call: TRBD1
j_call: TRBJ1-5
clone_size: NA
cdr3_nt: TGTGCCAGCAGTCAAACAGGGGGTGGTCAGCCCCAGCATTTT
cdr3_aa: CASSQTGGGQPQHF

cdr3_length: 14
v_call: TRBV29-1
d_call: TRBD1
j_call: TRBJ2-7
clone_size: NA
cdr3_nt: TGCAGCGCCGCCATGGGACAGGAGGTCTACGAGCAGTACTTC
cdr3_aa: CSAAMGQEVYEQYF

cdr3_length: 13
v_call: TRBV5-6
d_call: NA
j_call: TRBJ1-6
clone_size: many
cdr3_nt: TGTGCCAGCAGCTTGGAGGGTATGTCACCCCTCCACTTT
cdr3_aa: CASSLEGMSPLHF

cdr3_length: 16
v_call: TRBV7-2
d_call: TRBD2
j_call: TRBJ2-1
clone_size: many
cdr3_nt: TGTGCCAGCTCCCTTCGAGCGGGAGCTCGACTCAATGAGCAGTTCTTC
cdr3_aa: CASSLRAGARLNEQFF

cdr3_length: 12
v_call: TRBV20-1
d_call: TRBD2
j_call: TRBJ2-1
clone_size: NA
cdr3_nt: TGCAGTGCCCCCTTCCGGGGGGGTGAGCAGTTCTTC
cdr3_aa: CSAPFRGGEQFF

cdr3_length: 15
v_call: TRBV10-3
d_call: NA
j_call: TRBJ1-1
clone_size: few
cdr3_nt: TGTGCCATCAGTGAGTGGAGCAGGGAGGATACTGAAGCTTTCTTT
cdr3_aa: CAISEWSREDTEAFF

cdr3_length: 15
v_call: TRBV2
d_call: NA
j_call: TRBJ2-5
clone_size: NA
cdr3_nt: TGTGCCAGCAGTGGGGCAGGGATTCTGCGAGAGACCCAGTACTTC
cdr3_aa: CASSGAGILRETQYF

cdr3_length: 16
v_call: TRBV6-6
d_call: NA
j_call: TRBJ2-7
clone_size: NA
cdr3_nt: TGTGCCAGCAGTTTGTCACTAGAGGCCCGAGGTAGCGAGCAGTACTTC
cdr3_aa: CASSLSLEARGSEQYF